Listed below are T cell receptor beta chains from one sample, sequenced in a study of blood T cell repertoires in COVID-19. Only in-frame clones appear in the TCRdb table, and some are missing; sequencing was by immunoSEQ multiplex PCR. The data show roughly 250,000 clones, more than 70% seen once. Sequenced material: PBMCs or T cells enriched from blood (not recorded which). The receptors derive from a woman aged 35 to 49 with acute COVID-19. The CDR3 runs from the conserved cysteine through the conserved F or W. A D gene is named only where the DNA matches it firmly. Clone size appears in some rows only: once, few, many, or a class for an expanded clone.

V gene: TRBV9; D gene: NA; J gene: TRBJ1-1; clone size: NA; CDR3 protein: CASGTLFNTEAFF; CDR3 DNA: TGTGCCAGCGGGACACTGTTTAACACTGAAGCTTTCTTT
V gene: TRBV25-1; D gene: NA; J gene: TRBJ1-1; clone size: NA; CDR3 protein: CASSEISDRQAFF; CDR3 DNA: TGTGCCAGCAGTGAAATCTCCGACAGGCAAGCTTTCTTT
V gene: TRBV21-1; D gene: NA; J gene: TRBJ2-3; clone size: NA; CDR3 protein: CASSKCQDTDTQYF; CDR3 DNA: TGTGCCAGCAGCAAATGCCAGGACACAGATACGCAGTATTTT
V gene: TRBV2; D gene: NA; J gene: TRBJ2-1; clone size: NA; CDR3 protein: CARGNRANRVGEQFF; CDR3 DNA: TGTGCCAGGGGAAACAGGGCTAATCGGGTGGGGGAGCAGTTCTTC
V gene: TRBV6-2/TRBV6-3; D gene: NA; J gene: TRBJ1-4; clone size: NA; CDR3 protein: CASSYPPGARNEKLFF; CDR3 DNA: TGTGCCAGCAGTTACCCGCCAGGGGCCCGTAATGAAAAACTGTTTTTT
V gene: TRBV28; D gene: NA; J gene: TRBJ2-5; clone size: NA; CDR3 protein: CASRPPGQETQYF; CDR3 DNA: TGTGCCAGCAGGCCCCCCGGCCAAGAGACCCAGTACTTC
V gene: TRBV12-3/TRBV12-4; D gene: NA; J gene: TRBJ1-1; clone size: NA; CDR3 protein: CASSARGTEAFF; CDR3 DNA: TGTGCCAGCAGCGCCAGGGGCACTGAAGCTTTCTTT
V gene: TRBV7-9; D gene: TRBD2; J gene: TRBJ2-1; clone size: few; CDR3 protein: CASSFTPGLGLNEQFF; CDR3 DNA: TGTGCCAGCAGTTTTACGCCGGGACTAGGGTTGAATGAGCAGTTCTTC
V gene: TRBV5-1; D gene: NA; J gene: TRBJ2-5; clone size: NA; CDR3 protein: CASSGQLGGETQYF; CDR3 DNA: TGCGCCAGCAGCGGACAGCTTGGCGGGGAGACCCAGTACTTC
V gene: TRBV5-6; D gene: NA; J gene: TRBJ1-2; clone size: NA; CDR3 protein: CASRHWRITNYGYTF; CDR3 DNA: TGTGCCAGCAGGCATTGGAGAATAACTAACTATGGCTACACCTTC
V gene: TRBV5-4; D gene: NA; J gene: TRBJ2-1; clone size: NA; CDR3 protein: CASSRKGFSYNEQFF; CDR3 DNA: TGTGCCAGCAGCCGCAAGGGGTTTTCCTACAATGAGCAGTTCTTC
V gene: TRBV7-8; D gene: TRBD1; J gene: TRBJ1-6; clone size: few; CDR3 protein: CASSLGQGGSPLHF; CDR3 DNA: TGTGCCAGCAGCTTAGGCCAGGGGGGATCACCCCTCCACTTT
V gene: TRBV28; D gene: TRBD2; J gene: TRBJ2-5; clone size: NA; CDR3 protein: CASRPAGLAEGQETQYF; CDR3 DNA: TGTGCCAGCAGGCCCGCGGGACTAGCGGAGGGGCAAGAGACCCAGTACTTC
V gene: TRBV30; D gene: NA; J gene: TRBJ2-1; clone size: NA; CDR3 protein: CAWSSERRSYNEQFF; CDR3 DNA: TGTGCCTGGAGCTCCGAGCGACGCTCCTACAATGAGCAGTTCTTC
V gene: TRBV28; D gene: TRBD1; J gene: TRBJ1-3; clone size: NA; CDR3 protein: CASSLGQGSSGNTIYF; CDR3 DNA: TGTGCCAGCAGCCTGGGACAGGGGTCTTCTGGAAACACCATATATTTT
V gene: TRBV9; D gene: NA; J gene: TRBJ2-2; clone size: once; CDR3 protein: CASTSRAIGGGELFF; CDR3 DNA: TGTGCCAGCACCTCTCGGGCTATCGGGGGCGGGGAGCTGTTTTTT
V gene: TRBV10-3; D gene: NA; J gene: TRBJ2-3; clone size: NA; CDR3 protein: CAISESTSTDTQYF; CDR3 DNA: TGTGCCATCAGTGAGTCGACTAGCACAGATACGCAGTATTTT
V gene: TRBV9; D gene: TRBD2; J gene: TRBJ2-5; clone size: NA; CDR3 protein: CASSRGTSGTETQYF; CDR3 DNA: TGTGCCAGCAGCCGCGGGACTAGCGGGACGGAGACCCAGTACTTC
V gene: TRBV6-5; D gene: TRBD1; J gene: TRBJ2-1; clone size: NA; CDR3 protein: CASSPTGSSYNEQFF; CDR3 DNA: TGTGCCAGCAGCCCGACAGGGAGCTCCTACAATGAGCAGTTCTTC
V gene: TRBV11-1; D gene: NA; J gene: TRBJ2-1; clone size: NA; CDR3 protein: CASSLARRSSYNEQFF; CDR3 DNA: TGTGCCAGCAGCTTAGCGCGGCGATCCTCCTACAATGAGCAGTTCTTC
V gene: TRBV24-1; D gene: NA; J gene: TRBJ1-2; clone size: NA; CDR3 protein: CATSAPSNYGYTF; CDR3 DNA: TGTGCCACCAGTGCCCCCAGTAACTATGGCTACACCTTC
V gene: TRBV30; D gene: TRBD1; J gene: TRBJ1-6; clone size: NA; CDR3 protein: CAWSSGGVTGDNSPLHF; CDR3 DNA: TGTGCCTGGAGTTCTGGTGGTGTGACAGGGGATAATTCACCCCTCCACTTT
V gene: TRBV18; D gene: NA; J gene: TRBJ2-2; clone size: NA; CDR3 protein: CASSQAFLANTGELFF; CDR3 DNA: TGTGCCAGCTCACAAGCGTTTCTAGCGAACACCGGGGAGCTGTTTTTT
V gene: TRBV9; D gene: NA; J gene: TRBJ2-3; clone size: NA; CDR3 protein: CASRGGRSTDTQYF; CDR3 DNA: TGTGCCAGCAGAGGCGGGCGGAGCACAGATACGCAGTATTTT
V gene: TRBV19; D gene: NA; J gene: TRBJ1-5; clone size: NA; CDR3 protein: CASSIQDRPNQPQHF; CDR3 DNA: TGTGCCAGTAGTATACAAGACAGGCCCAATCAGCCCCAGCATTTT
V gene: TRBV5-6; D gene: NA; J gene: TRBJ1-3; clone size: NA; CDR3 protein: CASAFAGSSSGNTIYF; CDR3 DNA: TGTGCCAGCGCCTTTGCAGGGTCCAGCTCTGGAAACACCATATATTTT
V gene: TRBV19; D gene: NA; J gene: TRBJ1-5; clone size: NA; CDR3 protein: CASSDHSNQPQHF; CDR3 DNA: TGTGCCAGCAGCGACCATAGCAATCAGCCCCAGCATTTT
V gene: TRBV7-9; D gene: NA; J gene: TRBJ2-1; clone size: once; CDR3 protein: CASSYSTGLRTTKFF; CDR3 DNA: TGTGCCAGCAGCTATTCGACGGGACTCCGAACGACGAAGTTCTTC
V gene: TRBV5-1; D gene: TRBD1; J gene: TRBJ1-6; clone size: NA; CDR3 protein: CASSLVTGLNSPLHF; CDR3 DNA: TGCGCCAGCAGCCTAGTGACAGGGCTAAATTCACCCCTCCACTTT
V gene: TRBV19; D gene: NA; J gene: TRBJ2-3; clone size: NA; CDR3 protein: CATRTPLGEQYF; CDR3 DNA: TGTGCCACACGGACACCCTTAGGGGAGCAGTATTTT
V gene: TRBV18; D gene: NA; J gene: TRBJ2-3; clone size: NA; CDR3 protein: CASSPQRESTDTQYF; CDR3 DNA: TGTGCCAGCTCACCACAACGGGAGAGCACAGATACGCAGTATTTT
V gene: TRBV12-3/TRBV12-4; D gene: NA; J gene: TRBJ1-1; clone size: once; CDR3 protein: CASSLSTEAFF; CDR3 DNA: TGTGCCAGCAGTCTAAGCACTGAAGCTTTCTTT
V gene: TRBV27; D gene: NA; J gene: TRBJ2-2; clone size: NA; CDR3 protein: CATQGVNTGELFF; CDR3 DNA: TGTGCCACCCAAGGGGTTAACACCGGGGAGCTGTTTTTT
V gene: TRBV28; D gene: TRBD1; J gene: TRBJ1-1; clone size: NA; CDR3 protein: CASSRTGTNTEAFF; CDR3 DNA: TGTGCCAGCTCCCGGACAGGAACGAACACTGAAGCTTTCTTT
V gene: TRBV24-1; D gene: NA; J gene: TRBJ1-5; clone size: NA; CDR3 protein: CATSATGQISNQPQHF; CDR3 DNA: TGTGCCACCAGTGCTACCGGACAGATAAGCAATCAGCCCCAGCATTTT
V gene: TRBV5-1; D gene: NA; J gene: TRBJ1-2; clone size: NA; CDR3 protein: CASSLGFERNYGYTF; CDR3 DNA: TGCGCCAGCAGCTTGGGTTTTGAGCGCAACTATGGCTACACCTTC
V gene: TRBV2; D gene: TRBD2; J gene: TRBJ2-7; clone size: NA; CDR3 protein: CASRRGGRAYEQYF; CDR3 DNA: TGTGCCAGCAGAAGAGGTGGGAGGGCCTACGAGCAGTACTTC
V gene: TRBV28; D gene: NA; J gene: TRBJ1-2; clone size: NA; CDR3 protein: CASSLRVNYGYTF; CDR3 DNA: TGTGCCAGCAGTTTGCGGGTAAACTATGGCTACACCTTC
V gene: TRBV3-1/TRBV3-2; D gene: TRBD2; J gene: TRBJ2-5; clone size: NA; CDR3 protein: CASSRIGGPGLALQETQYF; CDR3 DNA: TGTGCCAGCAGCCGCATAGGGGGACCGGGACTAGCGCTCCAAGAGACCCAGTACTTC
V gene: TRBV28; D gene: TRBD1; J gene: TRBJ1-2; clone size: NA; CDR3 protein: CASSRGDSQPGYTF; CDR3 DNA: TGTGCCAGCAGCCGAGGGGACAGCCAACCCGGCTACACCTTC
V gene: TRBV5-1; D gene: NA; J gene: TRBJ1-2; clone size: NA; CDR3 protein: CASSPDGGGGYTF; CDR3 DNA: TGCGCCAGCAGCCCCGACGGTGGGGGGGGCTACACCTTC
V gene: TRBV3-1/TRBV3-2; D gene: NA; J gene: TRBJ1-6; clone size: NA; CDR3 protein: CASSLGGYNSPLHF; CDR3 DNA: TGTGCCAGCAGCCTCGGGGGGTATAATTCACCCCTCCACTTT